The T cell receptor beta chain under discussion was sequenced for a study of T-cell reconstitution after alpha-beta-depleted transplantation in children. Study-level points and caveats: At one year after transplant, newly produced T cells mostly accounted for T-cell counts and diversity. Roughly two months post-transplant, alpha-beta T cells reportedly originated from several hundred graft clones that had expanded. The origin of high day-60 TCRbeta diversity in some patients lay in surviving recipient T cells and thymic progenitors.

This CDR3 is built from 16 residues. Germline V CDR1 and CDR2: LGHNA, YSLEER. Deletions cut 1 base from V and 3 bases from J, with 16 bases between. This clonotype came up a few times. Its antigen is currently unknown. TCRbeta library preparation incorporated unique molecular identifiers. TCRdb passed the PCR reads through MiXCR, listing each CDR3 protein once. The sample records about 980,000 distinct CDR3 sequences, roughly 29% being singletons. This receptor was identified in a boy less than two years old who had a stem cell transplant for SCID, so the T cells may come from the graft donor. Sequences were derived from PBMCs, mostly from graft donor cells, sampled 360 days after TCRalphabeta/CD19-depleted stem cell transplant. The chain employs TRBV4-3 and TRBJ2-7, with D perhaps TRBD2 (5 bases). This chain's CDR3 is CASSQVLASRSYEQYF. Here the CDR3 DNA reads TGCGCCAGCAGCCAAGTTTTGGCTAGCCGCAGCTACGAGCAGTACTTC.